These 28 T cell receptor beta chains were sequenced from one sample in a study of cytotoxic CD8 clonotypes in ibrutinib-treated CLL. The method was immunoSEQ multiplex PCR; TCRdb's version includes in-frame clones alone and lacks a portion of them. The data hold some 29,000 clones, with about 75% observed a single time. The specimen comprised PBMCs, sampled after 36 months of ibrutinib treatment. The receptors stem from a human donor with chronic lymphocytic leukemia.

The V call is TRBV11-2, the J call TRBJ2-7; D is tentatively TRBD1 or TRBD2 (6 bases each). The V and J ends lost 5 bases and 9 bases respectively, with 23 bases between them. Germline V gives CDR1 SGHAT, CDR2 FQNNGV. This CDR3 spans 15 amino acids. The CDR3: CASSALNQGPRGQYF. The DNA for the CDR3 is TGTGCCAGCAGCGCATTAAACCAGGGGCCGCGGGGGCAGTACTTC.

The chain joins TRBV4-2 to TRBJ2-3; D ambiguous. The V end lost 0 bases, the J end lost 3 bases, and 19 bases lay between the germline ends. From germline, CDR1 is LGHNA and CDR2 YNFKEQ. This CDR3 spans 18 amino acids. The CDR3 protein is CASSQDSSLVSGTDTQYF. In nucleotides, the CDR3 is TGTGCCAGCAGCCAAGATTCGTCCTTAGTGAGTGGGACAGATACGCAGTATTTT.

This CDR3 is CASSLSPYNPYNEQFF. In DNA form, the CDR3 reads TGTGCCAGCAGTTTATCGCCTTACAACCCCTACAATGAGCAGTTCTTC. J is TRBJ2-1 and V is TRBV27; D remains unclear. The CDR3 is made up of 16 amino acids. The germline CDR1 and CDR2 sequences are MNHEY and SMNVEV (reference sequence). Trimming stripped 0 bases from V and 2 bases from J, with 11 bases between.

The J gene is TRBJ1-2, the V gene TRBV7-2, with D unresolved. V was cut by 7 bases and J by 3 bases, with 9 bases left in between. In germline, CDR1 is SGHTA, CDR2 FQGNSA. CDR3 length: 12 residues. The CDR3 DNA sequence: TGTGCCAGCACCCCCCCCGACTATGGCTACACCTTC. Translated: CASTPPDYGYTF.

The J gene is TRBJ1-1, the V gene TRBV9, with no clear D. The CDR3 is 14 amino acids. Germline V gives CDR1 SGDLS, CDR2 YYNGEE. Trimming pared 6 bases from V and 5 bases from J, leaving 17 bases between. CDR3 region: CASTPEPQRTEAFF. Here the CDR3 DNA reads TGTGCCAGCACCCCGGAACCCCAGAGAACTGAAGCTTTCTTT.

The V and J genes are TRBV7-2 and TRBJ1-6, with D perhaps matching TRBD1 (6 bases). Per germline, CDR1 SGHTA and CDR2 FQGNSA. The CDR3 has 16 amino acids. Trimming removed 5 bases from V and 0 bases from J, with 11 bases in between. For the CDR3, the DNA is TGTGCCAGCAGCCTCGGACAGAGCTCCTATAATTCACCCCTCCACTTT. The encoded protein is CASSLGQSSYNSPLHF. The full variable domain, its missing parts supplied by reference TRBV7-2 and TRBJ1-6, is GAGVSQSPSNKVTEKGKDVELRCDPISGHTALYWYRQSLGQGLEFLIYFQGNSAPDKSGLPSDRFSAERTGGSVSTLTIQRTQQEDSAVYLCASSLGQSSYNSPLHFGNGTRLTVT.

This clone was seen a few times. The chain uses TRBV29-1 and TRBJ2-7; D remains unclear. Germline V gives CDR1 SQVTM, CDR2 ANQGSEA. This CDR3 comprises 13 residues. V gave up 4 bases and J gave up 4 bases, with 14 bases separating them. CDR3 residues: CSVGPASGYEQYF. CDR3 DNA sequence: TGCAGCGTTGGACCTGCAAGTGGGTACGAGCAGTACTTC.

The V call is TRBV9, the J call TRBJ1-2; maybe TRBD1 (6 bases). The CDR3 runs to 14 residues. Between the trimmed V and J ends, which lost 3 bases and 4 bases, there was a span of 13 bases. CDR1 SGDLS and CDR2 YYNGEE come from the germline V gene. CDR3 sequence reads: CASSDREVGYGYTF. In DNA, the CDR3 is TGTGCCAGCAGCGACAGGGAGGTGGGCTATGGCTACACCTTC.

Here the CDR3 DNA reads TGTGCCAGCGGATATAACAGGGGTGGGTATGAGCAGTTCTTC. Residues: CASGYNRGGYEQFF. The chain recombines TRBV6-5 with TRBJ2-1; 7 bases match TRBD1. Germline assignment: CDR1 MNHEY and CDR2 SVGAGI. This CDR3 has 14 amino acids. The V gene end was trimmed by 8 bases and the J gene end by 8 bases; junction bases not matched to a gene: 12.

V and J are TRBV5-1 and TRBJ2-3; tentative D call: TRBD1 (6 bases). The length of the CDR3 is 13 residues. The germline V and J ends were trimmed by 4 bases and 2 bases, with 8 bases remaining between them. Germline V CDR1 and CDR2: SGHRS, YFSETQ. CDR3 residues: CASSRDNTDTQYF. The CDR3 bases are TGCGCCAGCAGCCGGGACAACACAGATACGCAGTATTTT.

The chain is built from TRBV6-5 and TRBJ2-7, with D unclear. CDR3 length: 13 amino acids. V was trimmed by 6 bases and J by 3 bases, leaving 12 bases between them. Germline CDR1 and CDR2: MNHEY and SVGAGI. CDR3 sequence reads: CASRVGSGYEQYF. CDR3 nucleotides: TGTGCCAGCAGGGTTGGGTCCGGCTACGAGCAGTACTTC.

The rearrangement uses TRBV7-9 and TRBJ1-2; D unclear. V lost 5 bases and J lost 2, with 3 bases in between. Germline CDR1 is SEHNR and CDR2 is FQNEAQ (reference sequence). The CDR3 totals 11 residues. The CDR3: CASSLNYGYTF. The CDR3 DNA follows: TGTGCCAGCAGCCTCAACTATGGCTACACCTTC.

The chain employs TRBV12-5 and TRBJ2-2; weak D call: TRBD1 (6 bases). The CDR3 runs to 15 residues. Trimming shortened V by 5 bases and J by 6 bases, and 16 bases separated the two germline ends. In germline, CDR1 is LGHNT, CDR2 FRNRAP. The CDR3 sequence is CASGPRQVSAGELFF. Here the CDR3 DNA reads TGTGCTAGTGGTCCTAGACAGGTCTCAGCCGGGGAGCTGTTTTTT.

This rearrangement joins TRBV7-6 to TRBJ1-4; TRBD1 matches 7 bases. This CDR3 has 13 residues. Germline loops: CDR1 SGHVS, CDR2 FNYEAQ. The trim removed 6 bases at V and 7 bases at J, leaving 5 bases unmatched. CDR3 nucleotide sequence: TGTGCCAGCAGTACAGCAGGGGGTGAAAAACTGTTTTTT. Translating gives CASSTAGGEKLFF.

The chain combines TRBV14 with TRBJ1-1; 9 bases align to TRBD1. Germline assignment: CDR1 SGHDN and CDR2 FVKESK. The length of the CDR3 is 13 residues. Trimming removed 5 bases from V and 7 bases from J; junction bases left unmatched: 5. The CDR3 reads CASSTYRGHEAFF. CDR3 nucleotides: TGTGCCAGCAGCACCTACAGGGGGCATGAAGCTTTCTTT.

The rearrangement links TRBV4-1 to TRBJ2-5; TRBD1 agrees at 12 bases. This CDR3 contains 16 residues. The germline CDR1 and CDR2 sequences are MGHRA and YSYEKL. The V segment lost 4 bases and the J segment 3 bases; nucleotides outside the gene matches: 6. CDR3 DNA sequence: TGCGCCAGCAGCCGGAGCGGGACAGGGGGCGAAGAGACCCAGTACTTC. The encoded protein is CASSRSGTGGEETQYF.

The chain links TRBV5-6 to TRBJ1-4; no definite D call. The germline V gene has CDR1 SGHDT and CDR2 YYEEEE. This CDR3 comprises 14 residues. V shed 1 base and J shed 4 bases, with 8 bases lying between them. The CDR3, as DNA: TGTGCCAGCAGCTTGAGAGGTGTTAATGAAAAACTGTTTTTT. Its protein product is CASSLRGVNEKLFF.

V is TRBV29-1 and J is TRBJ1-1; D is ambiguous. Between the trimmed V and J ends, which lost 5 bases and 1 base, there was a span of 11 bases. Germline assignment: CDR1 SQVTM and CDR2 ANQGSEA. There are 13 residues in the CDR3. CDR3 residues: CSVFRTENTEAFF. The DNA for the CDR3 is TGCAGCGTTTTCCGGACGGAGAACACTGAAGCTTTCTTT.

The count of this clone is one. This chain connects TRBV2 to TRBJ1-5; D remains unclear. The CDR3 covers 14 residues. The V and J ends lost 4 bases and 2 bases respectively, with 9 bases between them. Per the germline V gene, CDR1 is SNHLY and CDR2 is FYNNEI. DNA of the CDR3: TGTGCCAGCAGTGTGGGGATAGGCAATCAGCCCCAGCATTTT. It encodes CASSVGIGNQPQHF. Drawing the rest from reference TRBV2 and TRBJ1-5, the complete variable domain is EPEVTQTPSHQVTQMGQEVILRCVPISNHLYFYWYRQILGQKVEFLVSFYNNEISEKSEIFDDQFSVERPDGSNFTLKIRSTKLEDSAMYFCASSVGIGNQPQHFGDGTRLSIL.

The V call is TRBV19, the J call TRBJ2-2; D gene ambiguous. V gave up 9 bases and J gave up 7 bases, with 12 bases separating them. This CDR3 region has 12 residues. Germline-derived CDR1 and CDR2 are LNHDA and SQIVND (reference sequence). The CDR3 DNA follows: TGTGCCAGCCTCGCAAGTGGCGGGGAGCTGTTTTTT. It specifies CASLASGGELFF.

This rearrangement joins TRBV11-2 to TRBJ1-2, with TRBD1 matching 7 bases. Per the germline V gene, CDR1 is SGHAT and CDR2 is FQNNGV. Trimming at V came to 2 bases and at J to 9 bases, leaving 6 bases not matched to a gene. The CDR3 totals 13 residues. CDR3 in amino acids: CASSLTGESSYTF. The CDR3 bases are TGTGCCAGCAGCTTAACAGGGGAATCTAGCTACACCTTC.

The rearrangement uses TRBV5-4 and TRBJ2-1, with 8 bases aligning to TRBD2. After removal of 4 bases from V and 7 bases from J, the junction contained 7 bases not matched to a gene. CDR3 length: 14 residues. Germline CDR1 is SGHNT and CDR2 is YYREEE (reference sequence). In DNA form, the CDR3 reads TGTGCCAGCAGCCCGGGGGGGCCAAGTAATGAGCAGTTCTTC. The encoded protein is CASSPGGPSNEQFF.

The gene calls are TRBV2 and TRBJ2-7; 7 positions match TRBD1. V lost 6 bases and J lost 6; bases outside the gene matches: 8. Per germline, CDR1 SNHLY and CDR2 FYNNEI. The CDR3 has 13 amino acids. The CDR3 nucleotides are TGTGCCAGCAGCACCCGACAGGGTGGCGAGCAGTACTTC. Translating gives CASSTRQGGEQYF. The complete variable domain, with remaining parts taken from reference TRBV2 and TRBJ2-7, reads EPEVTQTPSHQVTQMGQEVILRCVPISNHLYFYWYRQILGQKVEFLVSFYNNEISEKSEIFDDQFSVERPDGSNFTLKIRSTKLEDSAMYFCASSTRQGGEQYFGPGTRLTVT.

The rearrangement uses TRBV5-3 and TRBJ1-6; D unclear. TRBV5-3 belongs to the ORF category, with a function that is uncertain. Between the trimmed V and J ends, which lost 1 base and 3 bases, there was a span of 8 bases. This CDR3 is built from 15 residues. The DNA of the CDR3 is TGTGCCAGAAGCTTGCTAGGGTGCTATAATTCACCCCTCCACTTT. This sequence encodes CARSLLGCYNSPLHF.

The J gene is TRBJ2-7, the V gene TRBV5-1, with 11 bases matching TRBD2. Germline-derived CDR1 and CDR2 are SGHRS and YFSETQ. J lost 4 bases, V lost 0 bases, and 6 bases had no gene match. The CDR3 contains 16 residues. The DNA of the CDR3 is TGCGCCAGCAGCTTGGACGCTAGCGGGGGGTGGTACGAGCAGTACTTC. Its translation: CASSLDASGGWYEQYF.

The rearrangement uses TRBV27 and TRBJ1-2, with D maybe TRBD1 (5 bases). The CDR3 has 13 residues. V lost 3 bases, J lost 8 bases, and 13 bases lay in between. Germline assignment: CDR1 MNHEY and CDR2 SMNVEV (reference sequence). This chain's CDR3 is CASSFRASYGYTF. CDR3 in DNA: TGTGCCAGCAGTTTCAGGGCCTCCTACGGCTACACCTTC.

CDR3 loop: CASSVDGSYGYTF. The CDR3 DNA reads as TGTGCCAGCAGCGTTGACGGGAGCTATGGCTACACCTTC. The chain uses TRBV7-9 and TRBJ1-2; D ambiguous. This CDR3 has 13 amino acids. The V and J ends lost 5 bases and 4 bases respectively, with 11 bases between them. Germline loops: CDR1 SEHNR, CDR2 FQNEAQ (reference sequence).

The chain joins TRBV6-5 to TRBJ2-7; 8 bases agree with TRBD1. J lost 4 bases, V lost 0 bases, and 8 bases had no gene match. Germline V gene data show CDR1 as MNHEY and CDR2 as SVGAGI. The CDR3 is 16 amino acids. CDR3 in amino acids: CASSYSISGGGYEQYF. CDR3 nucleotide sequence: TGTGCCAGCAGTTACTCGATATCAGGGGGCGGTTACGAGCAGTACTTC.